This T cell receptor beta chain was recovered during a study of early T cells in non-severe SARS-CoV-2 infection. Looking at the study overall: Unsorted whole-blood RNA was sequenced in bulk, leaving chains unpaired. Findings and limits, study-wide: Comparison of clonotypes with VDJdb favored anti-spike CD8 responses while missing private and CD4 specificities.

Individual cDNA molecules were tagged with unique molecular identifiers, the study reported. TCRdb called the 5' RACE reads again in MiXCR, with one record for every CDR3 protein. The data show 30,000 to 40,000 distinct CDR3 sequences, with roughly 4.2% seen just once and about 5.5% held by the top ten. V dropped 5 bases and J dropped 6 bases, with 17 bases sitting between them. CDR1 is SGHTA and CDR2 is FQGNSA in the germline V gene. The CDR3 runs to 15 residues. This clonotype appeared many times. The antigen is unknown. This receptor was taken from an adult who was a healthcare worker with PCR-confirmed SARS-CoV-2 infection or an uninfected control (not recorded which). Sequenced: whole blood. The chain employs TRBV7-2 and TRBJ2-1, with D possibly matching TRBD1 (6 bases). CDR3 bases: TGTGCCAGCAGCCCACAGGGAAGGGGTACCAATGAGCAGTTCTTC. This codes for CASSPQGRGTNEQFF.